The rows below give T cell receptor beta chains drawn from one sample of a study of beta chain features in type 1 diabetes. TCRdb's copy holds only in-frame clones and misses some; the assay was immunoSEQ multiplex PCR. The sample carries approximately 130,000 clones, approximately 15% recorded once. Input material: central memory CD4+ T cells from blood. Receptor source: a man between 18 and 35 years old with type 1 diabetes. Each CDR3 is given with its conserved first and last residue. The D gene is left open where the match is weak. A clone size is listed for some rows: how often the clone was seen (once, few, many), or a class if it is expanded.

d_call	clone_size	v_call	j_call	cdr3_nt	cdr3_aa
-	medium-sized	TRBV14	TRBJ2-4	TGTGCCAGCAGCCAAGTGGCGGAACAAGCCAAAAACATTCAGTACTTC	CASSQVAEQAKNIQYF
-	medium-sized	TRBV29-1	TRBJ2-2	TGCAGCGTGAGACAGGTGGCGGACTGGACCGGGGAGCTGTTTTTT	CSVRQVADWTGELFF
-	-	TRBV6-6	TRBJ2-1	TGTGCCAGCAGTTACGAAAGCGGCTACAATGAGCAGTTCTTC	CASSYESGYNEQFF
-	few	TRBV29-1	TRBJ2-7	TGCAGCGCTCAGGGTTACACCTACGAGCAGTACTTC	CSAQGYTYEQYF
TRBD2	-	TRBV7-3	TRBJ2-3	TGTGCCAGCAGCCTCCCGACTAGCGGGGAGGATACGCAGTATTTT	CASSLPTSGEDTQYF
-	many	TRBV2	TRBJ1-2	TGTGCCAGCAGTGAGTCGGCGGTGGGAGGCTACACCTTC	CASSESAVGGYTF
TRBD2	few	TRBV5-1	TRBJ2-1	TGCGCCAGCAGCCCGGACCGGGCGGGGGTAGGTGAGCAGTTCTTC	CASSPDRAGVGEQFF
TRBD2	few	TRBV7-2	TRBJ2-7	TGTGCCAGCAGCTCGGCCAGCGGGAGGTACGAGCAGTACTTC	CASSSASGRYEQYF
-	few	TRBV7-3	TRBJ2-7	TGTGCCAGCAGCTTAACACAGGGCGCCTACGAGCAGTACTTC	CASSLTQGAYEQYF
-	-	TRBV27	TRBJ2-7	TGTGCCAGCAGTTTGCGGGCGGATTCCTACGAGCAGTACTTC	CASSLRADSYEQYF
-	-	TRBV28	TRBJ1-2	TGTGCCAGCAGCCTGATCCGGACTGTGCAAGAGGGTGATGGCTACACCTTC	CASSLIRTVQEGDGYTF
-	-	TRBV7-3	TRBJ2-3	TGTGCCAGCAGCCCGTATTATTCCACAGATACGCAGTATTTT	CASSPYYSTDTQYF
TRBD2	-	TRBV29-1	TRBJ2-1	TGCAGCGGGGCGGGAGAAGCCTACAATGAGCAGTTCTTC	CSGAGEAYNEQFF